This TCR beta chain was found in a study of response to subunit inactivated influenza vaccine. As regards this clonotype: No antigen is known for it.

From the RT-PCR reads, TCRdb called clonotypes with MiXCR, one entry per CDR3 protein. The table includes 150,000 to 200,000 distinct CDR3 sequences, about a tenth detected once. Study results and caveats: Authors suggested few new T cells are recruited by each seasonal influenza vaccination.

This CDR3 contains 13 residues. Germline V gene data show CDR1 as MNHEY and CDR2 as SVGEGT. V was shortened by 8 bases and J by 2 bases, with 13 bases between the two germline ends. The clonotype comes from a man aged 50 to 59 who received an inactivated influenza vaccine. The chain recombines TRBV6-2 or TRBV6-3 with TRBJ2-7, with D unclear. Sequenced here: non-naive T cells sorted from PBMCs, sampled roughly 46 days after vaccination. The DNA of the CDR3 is TGTGCCAGCGTACAGCATGCTACCTACGAGCAGTACTTC. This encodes CASVQHATYEQYF.